Listed here is a single TCR beta chain. The CDR3 end shows no conserved phenylalanine or tryptophan, and so a read error is likely. Time point meaning: newly diagnosed GD, antithyroid drugs for less than 3 months. There was RNA extracted from PBMCs, and the TCR library was made from it. CDR3 length: 13 amino acids. Germline CDR1 is DFQATT and CDR2 is SNEGSKA (reference sequence). Between the trimmed V and J ends, which lost 0 bases and 2 bases, there was a span of 6 bases. This sample was included in a study of regulatory T cells in long-lasting Graves disease. TCR beta libraries were built with iRepertoire HTBI primers and Arm-PCR of CDR3 regions. Each CDR3 protein gets one entry after TCRdb re-called the multiplex PCR reads with MiXCR. This sample carries 550,000 to 600,000 distinct CDR3 sequences, about 16% of them seen once, and the ten largest clones take 9.5% to 15%. This sample was also put to use in a study of T cells in Graves' hyperthyroidism and ophthalmopathy.

The sample consisted of peripheral blood mononuclear cells (PBMCs), taken at new diagnosis, from a patient treated with antithyroid drugs. This chain uses TRBV20-1 with TRBJ2-3; the D gene is possibly TRBD2 (5 bases). The TCR originated in a man in his late teens or twenties with Graves disease. CDR3 sequence reads: CSARDGVTDTQYL. The CDR3 nucleotides read TGCAGTGCTAGAGACGGGGTCACAGATACGCAGTATCTT.